What follows are 17 T cell receptor beta chains derived from one specimen sequenced in a study of shared clonotypes between healthy human individuals. Terminally differentiated effector memory CD45RA+ cells were excluded by CCR7 positive selection of CD45RO-negative cells. Measured with immunoSEQ multiplex PCR; TCRdb has only the in-frame clones, and not every one. The sample lists about 870,000 clones, 85% to 95% seen once, with more than 20% in the top ten. What was sequenced was naive CD8+ T cells sorted from blood. These receptors were obtained from a young man in good health.

The V call is TRBV7-9, the J call TRBJ1-5, with a possible D match to TRBD1 (6 bases). This CDR3 contains 12 residues. Looked up from germline, CDR1 is SEHNR and CDR2 is FQNEAQ (reference sequence). Trimming removed 5 bases at V and 6 bases at J, with 8 bases between. The CDR3, as DNA: TGTGCCAGCAGCGAACAGGGTCAGCCCCAGCATTTT. The encoded protein is CASSEQGQPQHF. Variable domain in full (rest from reference TRBV7-9 and TRBJ1-5): DTGVSQNPRHKITKRGQNVTFRCDPISEHNRLYWYRQTLGQGPEFLTYFQNEAQLEKSRLLSDRFSAERPKGSFSTLEIQRTEQGDSAMYLCASSEQGQPQHFGDGTRLSIL.

This clone appeared once. The chain carries TRBV6-4 and TRBJ2-3, with 10 bases that match TRBD2. This CDR3 has 16 residues. Looked up from germline, CDR1 is MRHNA and CDR2 is SNTAGT. The V segment lost 4 bases and the J segment 4 bases; nucleotides outside the gene matches: 8. As DNA, the CDR3 is TGTGCCAGCAGTGCCTCTCCAGCGGGAGGGGCAGATACGCAGTATTTT. It translates to CASSASPAGGADTQYF.

The V gene is TRBV5-1, the J gene TRBJ2-5; a possible D gene is TRBD2 (5 bases). The germline CDR1 and CDR2 sequences are SGHRS and YFSETQ. This CDR3 has 16 residues. The V end lost 3 bases, the J end lost 2 bases, and 17 bases lay between the germline ends. CDR3 nucleotides: TGCGCCAGCAGCTCCCTTGGCGGGCCTGCTCAAGAGACCCAGTACTTC. This sequence encodes CASSSLGGPAQETQYF.

The V and J genes are TRBV13 and TRBJ1-1; no definite D call. The germline V gene encodes CDR1 PRHDT and CDR2 FYEKMQ (reference sequence). This CDR3 spans 14 amino acids. Trimming pared 0 bases from V and 3 bases from J, leaving 8 bases between. The CDR3 loop is CASSLGTVDTEAFF. For the CDR3, the DNA is TGTGCCAGCAGCTTAGGCACCGTGGACACTGAAGCTTTCTTT.

V is TRBV27 and J is TRBJ2-1, with 7 bases that match TRBD2. V was pared by 3 bases and J by 12 bases, with 8 bases of the junction left unmatched. CDR1 and CDR2 from the germline V gene are MNHEY and SMNVEV (reference sequence). The CDR3 extends over 13 amino acids. The CDR3 DNA reads TGTGCCAGCAGTTTGGGCCTAGCGGCTGGGCAGTTCTTC. This translates into CASSLGLAAGQFF.

This clone came up once. The chain has TRBV9 and TRBJ2-6, with D perhaps assigned TRBD1 or TRBD2 (7 bases each). Germline assignment: CDR1 SGDLS and CDR2 YYNGEE. CDR3 length equals 21 residues. With 0 bases removed from V and 1 base from J, the gap between germline ends came to 23 bases. In nucleotides, the CDR3 is TGTGCCAGCAGCGTAGGGGGCGAAAGACAGGGAGGGGTGTCTGGGGCCAACGTCCTGACTTTC. It specifies CASSVGGERQGGVSGANVLTF.

The rearrangement joins TRBV18 to TRBJ2-3, with 15 bases lining up with TRBD2. Germline CDR1 KGHSH, CDR2 LQKENI. CDR3 length equals 18 residues. Losses at the gene ends were 3 bases for V and 6 bases for J; bases not matched to a gene: 10. The CDR3 DNA is TGTGCCAGCTCACCTTCCCCGGGACTAGCGGGAGGAGGCGATACGCAGTATTTT. Residues: CASSPSPGLAGGGDTQYF.

The gene calls are TRBV5-8 and TRBJ2-3; either TRBD1 or TRBD2 may fit D (5 bases each). Between the trimmed V and J ends, which lost 0 bases and 6 bases, there was a span of 17 bases. From germline, CDR1 is SGHTS and CDR2 YDEGEE. The CDR3 consists of 16 residues. For the CDR3, the DNA is TGTGCCAGCAGCTTGGCCGGGGCAGGGAGACGGGATACGCAGTATTTT. It yields the protein CASSLAGAGRRDTQYF.

The chain links TRBV30 to TRBJ2-1, with D unclear. The CDR3 is 13 amino acids. From germline, CDR1 is GTSNPN and CDR2 SVGIG (reference sequence). V lost 5 bases and J 4 bases, leaving 12 bases between the germline ends. The CDR3 nucleotides read TGTGCCTGGTTTCTTGTCGAATACAATGAGCAGTTCTTC. Its protein is CAWFLVEYNEQFF.

V is TRBV5-1 and J is TRBJ2-7; 8 nucleotides line up with TRBD1. Trimming at V came to 4 bases and at J to 5 bases, leaving 8 bases not matched to a gene. CDR1 SGHRS and CDR2 YFSETQ come from the germline V gene. This CDR3 has 14 amino acids. The CDR3 coding sequence is TGCGCCAGCAGCGGGGGCAGGGGGCGCGACGAGCAGTACTTC. The encoded protein is CASSGGRGRDEQYF.

This sequence joins TRBV28 and TRBJ1-1, with D perhaps matching TRBD1 (5 bases). The CDR3 is 11 residues long. The V gene's germline CDR1 is MDHEN and CDR2 SYDVKM. V was cut by 10 bases and J by 5 bases, with 11 bases left in between. The CDR3 sequence: CATGPGTEAFF. CDR3 DNA sequence: TGTGCCACAGGGCCTGGGACTGAAGCTTTCTTT.

The rearrangement joins TRBV2 to TRBJ2-3, with D tentatively TRBD2 (6 bases). The V end lost 8 bases, the J end lost 3 bases, and 15 bases lay between the germline ends. Germline CDR1 is SNHLY and CDR2 is FYNNEI. CDR3 length equals 14 residues. This CDR3 reads CASLRGIGTDTQYF. Here the CDR3 DNA reads TGTGCCAGCTTACGCGGGATAGGTACAGATACGCAGTATTTT.

The J gene is TRBJ2-7, the V gene TRBV4-1; D uncertain. This CDR3 spans 11 amino acids. Germline assignment: CDR1 MGHRA and CDR2 YSYEKL. Trimming removed 3 bases from V and 4 bases from J, with 4 bases in between. CDR3 DNA sequence: TGCGCCAGCAGCCATAGATACGAGCAGTACTTC. It translates to CASSHRYEQYF.

This clone was counted a single time. The chain combines TRBV27 with TRBJ1-5; D not certain. There are 13 residues in the CDR3. The germline gives CDR1 MNHEY, CDR2 SMNVEV (reference sequence). Trimming took 6 bases from V and 5 from J, leaving 11 bases between them. In nucleotides, the CDR3 is TGTGCCAGCAGCCCCGGGCCCGATCAGCCCCAGCATTTT. This codes for CASSPGPDQPQHF.

V gene TRBV21-1 combines with J gene TRBJ1-2. TRBV21-1 is given as a pseudogene. There are 16 residues in the CDR3. CDR3 protein: CASSKVIGPSRWGYTF. The CDR3 DNA sequence: TGTGCCAGCAGCAAAGTCATCGGACCCTCTCGATGGGGCTACACCTTC.

This chain connects TRBV27 to TRBJ2-2; D remains unclear. Germline-derived CDR1 and CDR2 are MNHEY and SMNVEV (reference sequence). V was clipped by 6 bases and J by 4 bases, with 15 bases between them. The CDR3 sequence is 15 residues long. The CDR3 bases are TGTGCCAGCAGCCACTTTACTGGCGGCACCGGGGAGCTGTTTTTT. The encoded protein is CASSHFTGGTGELFF.

Only one count was recorded for this clone. The chain uses TRBV6-4 and TRBJ1-1, with D perhaps matching TRBD1 (5 bases). The CDR3 loop spans 13 amino acids. V was cut by 2 bases and J by 8 bases, with 12 bases left in between. The germline CDR1 and CDR2 sequences are MRHNA and SNTAGT. In DNA, the CDR3 is TGTGCCAGCAGTGACGCCCAAGGGGCAGAAGCTTTCTTT. The encoded protein is CASSDAQGAEAFF.